This T cell receptor (beta chain) was retrieved from a study of blood T cell repertoires in COVID-19. On the study more broadly: From the United States, Italy and Spain came samples of acute and convalescent COVID-19. T cells, B-cell-depleted T cells, or PBMCs provided the cDNA or gDNA that served as material.

Trimming removed 0 bases from V and 5 bases from J, with 20 bases in between. The CDR3 consists of 18 residues. Germline CDR1 and CDR2: SGDLS and YYNGEE. Per the original methods: Reference gene primer amplification yielded estimated nucleated cell counts. TCRdb's copy holds only in-frame clones and misses some; the assay was immunoSEQ multiplex PCR. That table gives V, J and clone size, and the DNA gave D and trimming. The sample includes 95,000 to 100,000 clones, approximately 80% of them seen just once. The clonotype originates from a human donor in a cohort sampled during active COVID-19. Sequences were obtained from peripheral blood. The J gene is TRBJ1-4, the V gene TRBV9; TRBD1 might be the D (6 bases). In DNA form, the CDR3 reads TGTGCCAGCAGCGTAGGGAGCGGACAGCTAAGTACCAATGAAAAACTGTTTTTT. This sequence encodes CASSVGSGQLSTNEKLFF.